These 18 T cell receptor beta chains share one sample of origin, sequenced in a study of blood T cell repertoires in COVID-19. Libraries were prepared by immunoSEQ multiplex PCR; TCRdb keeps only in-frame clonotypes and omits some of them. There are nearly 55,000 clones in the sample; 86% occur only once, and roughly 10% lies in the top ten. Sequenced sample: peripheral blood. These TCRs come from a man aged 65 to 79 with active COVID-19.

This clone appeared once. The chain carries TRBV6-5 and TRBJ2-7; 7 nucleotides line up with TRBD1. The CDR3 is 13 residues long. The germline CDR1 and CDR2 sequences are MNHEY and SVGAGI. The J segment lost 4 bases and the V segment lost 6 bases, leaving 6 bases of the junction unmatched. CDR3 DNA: TGTGCCAGCAGGCACGGGACAGATTACGAGCAGTACTTC. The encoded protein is CASRHGTDYEQYF.

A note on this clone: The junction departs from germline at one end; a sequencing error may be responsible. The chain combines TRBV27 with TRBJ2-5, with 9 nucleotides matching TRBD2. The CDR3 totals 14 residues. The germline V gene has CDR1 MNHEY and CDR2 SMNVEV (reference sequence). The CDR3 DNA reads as TGTGCCAGCAGTTTACTAGCGGGGCAAGGGACCCAGTACTTC. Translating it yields CASSLLAGQGTQYF.

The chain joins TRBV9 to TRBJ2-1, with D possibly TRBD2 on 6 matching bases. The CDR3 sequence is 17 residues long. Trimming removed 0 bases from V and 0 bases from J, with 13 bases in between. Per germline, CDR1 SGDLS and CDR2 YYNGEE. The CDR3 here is CASSVGQGGYSYNEQFF. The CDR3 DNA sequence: TGTGCCAGCAGCGTAGGGCAGGGAGGCTACTCCTACAATGAGCAGTTCTTC.

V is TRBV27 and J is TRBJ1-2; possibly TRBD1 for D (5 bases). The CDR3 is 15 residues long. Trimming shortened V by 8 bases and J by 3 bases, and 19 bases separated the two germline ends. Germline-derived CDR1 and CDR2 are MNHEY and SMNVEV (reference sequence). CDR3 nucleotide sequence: TGTGCCAGCCGATCGGATACAGGACGGCACTATGGCTACACCTTC. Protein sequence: CASRSDTGRHYGYTF.

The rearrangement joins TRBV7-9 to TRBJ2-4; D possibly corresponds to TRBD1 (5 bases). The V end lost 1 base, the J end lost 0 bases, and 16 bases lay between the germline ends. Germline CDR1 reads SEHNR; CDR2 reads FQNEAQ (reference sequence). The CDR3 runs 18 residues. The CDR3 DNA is TGTGCCAGCAGCTTAGGATCTGGGGCCCCGGGAGCCAAAAACATTCAGTACTTC. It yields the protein CASSLGSGAPGAKNIQYF.

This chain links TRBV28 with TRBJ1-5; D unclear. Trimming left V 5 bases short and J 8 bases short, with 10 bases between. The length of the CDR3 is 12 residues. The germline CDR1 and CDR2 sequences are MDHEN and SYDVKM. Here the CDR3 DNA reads TGTGCCAGCAGTCTCGAGGGCGAGCCCCAGCATTTT. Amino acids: CASSLEGEPQHF.

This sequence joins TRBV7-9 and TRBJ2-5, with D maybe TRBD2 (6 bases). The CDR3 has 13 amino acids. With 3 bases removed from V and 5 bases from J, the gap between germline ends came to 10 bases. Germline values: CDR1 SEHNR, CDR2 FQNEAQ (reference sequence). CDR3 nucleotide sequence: TGTGCCAGCAGCTTCGGGGCGGGGGAGACCCAGTACTTC. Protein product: CASSFGAGETQYF.

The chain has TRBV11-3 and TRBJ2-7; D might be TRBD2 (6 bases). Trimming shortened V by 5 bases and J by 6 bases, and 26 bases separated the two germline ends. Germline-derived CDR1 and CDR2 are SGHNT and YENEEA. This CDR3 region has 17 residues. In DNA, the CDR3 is TGTGCCAGCAGCCCCCGGGGTGGGGGGACTCCTATGAGCGAGCAGTACTTC. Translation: CASSPRGGGTPMSEQYF. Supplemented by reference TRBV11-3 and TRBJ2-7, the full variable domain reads EAGVVQSPRYKIIEKKQPVAFWCNPISGHNTLYWYLQNLGQGPELLIRYENEEAVDDSQLPKDRFSAERLKGVDSTLKIQPAELGDSAVYLCASSPRGGGTPMSEQYFGPGTRLTVT.

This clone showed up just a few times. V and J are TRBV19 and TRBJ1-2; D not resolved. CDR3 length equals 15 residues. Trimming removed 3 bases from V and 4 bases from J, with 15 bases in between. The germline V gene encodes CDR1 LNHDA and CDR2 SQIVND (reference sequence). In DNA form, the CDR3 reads TGTGCCAGTAGTATCACCGGGATCATCGGCTATGGCTACACCTTC. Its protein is CASSITGIIGYGYTF.

CDR3 nucleotide sequence: TGTGCCAGCAGTGAATGGGGACAGGTCACGTCTAACTATGGCTACACCTTC. This translates into CASSEWGQVTSNYGYTF. The chain recombines TRBV25-1 with TRBJ1-2; 8 nucleotides match TRBD1. This CDR3 region has 17 residues. The germline CDR1 and CDR2 sequences are MGHDK and SYGVNS. V gave up 1 base and J gave up 0 bases; unmatched junction bases: 7.

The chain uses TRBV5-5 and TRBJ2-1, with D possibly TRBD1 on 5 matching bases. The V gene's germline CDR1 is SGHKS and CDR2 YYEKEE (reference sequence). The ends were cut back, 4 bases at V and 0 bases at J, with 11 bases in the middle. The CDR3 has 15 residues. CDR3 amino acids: CASSPTRDSYNEQFF. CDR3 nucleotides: TGTGCCAGCAGCCCAACCAGGGACTCCTACAATGAGCAGTTCTTC.

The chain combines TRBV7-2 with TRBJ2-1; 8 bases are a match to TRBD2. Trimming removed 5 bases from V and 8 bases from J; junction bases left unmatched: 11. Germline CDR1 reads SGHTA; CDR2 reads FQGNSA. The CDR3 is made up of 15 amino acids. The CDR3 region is CASSPGTRPLHEQFF. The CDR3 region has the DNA TGTGCCAGCAGCCCGGGGACTAGACCCCTCCATGAGCAGTTCTTC.

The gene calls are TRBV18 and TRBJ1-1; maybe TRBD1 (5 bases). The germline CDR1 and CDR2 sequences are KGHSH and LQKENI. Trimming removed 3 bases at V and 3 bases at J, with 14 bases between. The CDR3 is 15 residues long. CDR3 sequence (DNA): TGTGCCAGCTCACCCGGGGGGGATCTGGACACTGAAGCTTTCTTT. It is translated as CASSPGGDLDTEAFF.

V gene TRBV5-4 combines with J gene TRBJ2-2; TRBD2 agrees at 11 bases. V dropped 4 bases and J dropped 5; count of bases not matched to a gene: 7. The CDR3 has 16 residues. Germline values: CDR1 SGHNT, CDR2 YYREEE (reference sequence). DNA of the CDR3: TGTGCCAGCAGCCGGGGGACTAGCGGTGGAACCGGGGAGCTGTTTTTT. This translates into CASSRGTSGGTGELFF.

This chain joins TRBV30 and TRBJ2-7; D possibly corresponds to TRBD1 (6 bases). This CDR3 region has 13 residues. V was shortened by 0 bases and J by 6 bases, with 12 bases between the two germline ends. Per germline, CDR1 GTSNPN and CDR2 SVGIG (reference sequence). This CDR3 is CAWSVLQGGEQYF. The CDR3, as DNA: TGTGCCTGGAGTGTATTACAAGGGGGCGAGCAGTACTTC.

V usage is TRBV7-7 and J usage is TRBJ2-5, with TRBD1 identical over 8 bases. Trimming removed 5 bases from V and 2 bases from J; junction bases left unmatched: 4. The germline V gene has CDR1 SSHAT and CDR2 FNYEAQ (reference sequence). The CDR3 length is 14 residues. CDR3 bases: TGTGCCAGCAGCCTCCGGGACAGGCAAGAGACCCAGTACTTC. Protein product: CASSLRDRQETQYF.

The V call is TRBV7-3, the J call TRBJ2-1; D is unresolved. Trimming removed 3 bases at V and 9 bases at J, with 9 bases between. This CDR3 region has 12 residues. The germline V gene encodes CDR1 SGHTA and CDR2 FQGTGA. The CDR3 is CASSLGTTEQFF. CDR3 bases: TGTGCCAGCAGCTTGGGCACAACTGAGCAGTTCTTC.

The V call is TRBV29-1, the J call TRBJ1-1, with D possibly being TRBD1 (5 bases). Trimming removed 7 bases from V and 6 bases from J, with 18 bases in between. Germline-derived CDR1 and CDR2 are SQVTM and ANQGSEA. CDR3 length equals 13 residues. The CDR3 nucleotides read TGCAGCGGATCGACAGCCCCTCTATCTGAAGCTTTCTTT. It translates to CSGSTAPLSEAFF. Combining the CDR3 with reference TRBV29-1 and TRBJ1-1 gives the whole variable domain SAVISQKPSRDICQRGTSLTIQCQVDSQVTMMFWYRQQPGQSLTLIATANQGSEATYESGFVIDKFPISRPNLTFSTLTVSNMSPEDSSIYLCSGSTAPLSEAFFGQGTRLTVV.